This T cell receptor (beta chain) comes out of a study of blood T cell repertoires in COVID-19. In the study overall: The origin of the acute and convalescent COVID-19 samples was the United States, Italy and Spain. Sources were T cells, B-cell-depleted T cells, or PBMCs; the material itself was cDNA or gDNA.

In the authors' methods: Quantification of nucleated cells was approximated via reference gene primer amplification. Profiled with immunoSEQ multiplex PCR; TCRdb holds only in-frame clones, not every one. V and J calls and clone size are copied from that table; D and trimming were computed from the DNA. The sample lists about 230,000 clones; around 83% were seen once. The germline CDR1 and CDR2 sequences are LGHNT and FRNRAP. V lost 4 bases and J 3 bases, leaving 12 bases between the germline ends. There are 15 residues in the CDR3. This clone has only a few counts. The chain carries TRBV12-5 and TRBJ2-2; D is uncertain. The clonotype was recovered from a man aged 35 to 55 with acute or convalescent COVID-19. The sequenced sample was peripheral blood. CDR3 sequence: CASGSGSFYTGELFF. Written as DNA, the CDR3 is TGTGCTAGTGGTTCAGGCAGCTTCTACACCGGGGAGCTGTTTTTT.